Below, 20 T cell receptor beta chains from the same sample are listed, as sequenced in a study of blood T cell repertoires in COVID-19. Repertoires were generated with immunoSEQ multiplex PCR, while TCRdb's copy carries only in-frame clones and drops some. The sample includes around 63,000 clones, around 90% seen only once; the top ten take roughly 3.2%. Sequencing was carried out using peripheral blood. Source of these receptors: a man between 45 and 60 years old with active COVID-19.

The V and J genes are TRBV30 and TRBJ1-3, with D perhaps matching TRBD1 (5 bases). Germline assignment: CDR1 GTSNPN and CDR2 SVGIG (reference sequence). This CDR3 is 13 amino acids long. V lost 2 bases to trimming and J lost 4 bases, with 9 bases between them. The CDR3 reads CAWSPGIGNTIYF. The CDR3 nucleotides are TGTGCCTGGAGTCCAGGGATCGGAAACACCATATATTTT.

The chain has TRBV3-1 (or the pseudogene TRBV3-2) and TRBJ2-7; TRBD1 matches at 11 bases. Unmatched junction bases numbered 4, after V lost 0 bases and J lost 3 bases. There are 16 residues in the CDR3. CDR1 and CDR2 (germline): LGHDT, YNNKEL (reference sequence). For the CDR3, the DNA is TGTGCCAGCAGCCAAGAGGGACAGGGGGTCCGCTACGAGCAGTACTTC. Its protein is CASSQEGQGVRYEQYF.

The chain joins TRBV5-1 to TRBJ1-2, with 7 bases that match TRBD1. J was trimmed by 5 bases and V by 3 bases; bases with no gene match: 7. This CDR3 contains 14 residues. Germline V CDR1 and CDR2: SGHRS, YFSETQ. This CDR3 reads CASSYGTEGYGYTF. DNA for the CDR3: TGCGCCAGCAGCTACGGGACAGAAGGGTATGGCTACACCTTC.

The chain is built from TRBV6-2 or TRBV6-3 and TRBJ1-1; 7 nucleotides agree with TRBD1. Germline values: CDR1 MNHEY, CDR2 SVGEGT. The CDR3 has 15 residues. Trimming removed 4 bases from V and 2 bases from J; junction bases left unmatched: 7. For the CDR3, the DNA is TGTGCCAGCAGTTCGGGACAGAAAGGAAACACTGAAGCTTTCTTT. Translation: CASSSGQKGNTEAFF.

The rearrangement uses TRBV11-2 and TRBJ1-1; TRBD1 might be the D (5 bases). The CDR3 contains 13 residues. The germline gives CDR1 SGHAT, CDR2 FQNNGV. Between the trimmed V and J ends, which lost 2 bases and 7 bases, there was a span of 11 bases. CDR3 DNA: TGTGCCAGCAGCTTATTCCGGGGGTATGAAGCTTTCTTT. This sequence encodes CASSLFRGYEAFF. Complete variable domain (other parts from reference TRBV11-2 and TRBJ1-1): EAGVAQSPRYKIIEKRQSVAFWCNPISGHATLYWYQQILGQGPKLLIQFQNNGVVDDSQLPKDRFSAERLKGVDSTLKIQPAKLEDSAVYLCASSLFRGYEAFFGQGTRLTVV.

The J gene is TRBJ2-3, the V gene TRBV7-8; D possibly corresponds to TRBD1 (6 bases). The CDR3 spans 15 residues. Germline V CDR1 and CDR2: SGHVS, FQNEAQ. Deletions cut 4 bases from V and 4 bases from J, with 15 bases between. The CDR3 is CASSSTGQLSDTQYF. DNA of the CDR3: TGTGCCAGCAGCTCAACCGGACAGCTTTCAGATACGCAGTATTTT.

This clone was found once. The V and J genes are TRBV19 and TRBJ2-7, with D possibly TRBD1 on 5 matching bases. The CDR3 length is 14 residues. Trimming left V 3 bases short and J 1 base short, with 10 bases between. Germline assignment: CDR1 LNHDA and CDR2 SQIVND (reference sequence). CDR3 nucleotide sequence: TGTGCCAGTAGTATTGACAGCCTGTCCTACGAGCAGTACTTC. It is translated as CASSIDSLSYEQYF.

The rearrangement joins TRBV6-4 to TRBJ2-5, with 7 bases matching TRBD2. This CDR3 has 15 residues. J gave up 3 bases and V 6 bases, and 10 bases lay outside the gene matches. CDR1 is MRHNA and CDR2 is SNTAGT in the germline V gene. The CDR3 spells CASRPEAGGEETQYF. The CDR3 bases are TGTGCCAGCAGACCCGAGGCTGGGGGGGAAGAGACCCAGTACTTC.

The genes are TRBV3-1 (or the pseudogene TRBV3-2) and TRBJ1-2; perhaps TRBD1 as D (6 bases). Germline V CDR1 and CDR2: LGHDT, YNNKEL (reference sequence). The germline V and J ends were trimmed by 4 bases and 3 bases, with 12 bases remaining between them. This CDR3 comprises 14 residues. CDR3 sequence: CASSRTGNYYGYTF. DNA of the CDR3: TGTGCCAGCAGCCGAACAGGGAATTACTATGGCTACACCTTC.

This chain links TRBV11-3 with TRBJ2-5; D uncertain. The germline V gene has CDR1 SGHNT and CDR2 YENEEA. Trimming cost V 2 bases and J 4 bases, with 14 bases left between them. The CDR3 runs to 15 residues. The CDR3 sequence is CASSLRAGALETQYF. For the CDR3, the DNA is TGTGCCAGCAGCTTACGCGCCGGAGCTCTAGAGACCCAGTACTTC. The full variable domain, completed using reference TRBV11-3 and TRBJ2-5, is EAGVVQSPRYKIIEKKQPVAFWCNPISGHNTLYWYLQNLGQGPELLIRYENEEAVDDSQLPKDRFSAERLKGVDSTLKIQPAELGDSAVYLCASSLRAGALETQYFGPGTRLLVL.

The chain links TRBV7-9 to TRBJ1-1; tentatively, D is TRBD1 (6 bases). Trimming took off 1 base at V and 0 bases at J, with 18 bases between the two ends. Germline V lookup: CDR1 SEHNR, CDR2 FQNEAQ (reference sequence). The CDR3 covers 18 residues. CDR3 region: CASSLGHLTGPMNTEAFF. The DNA of the CDR3 is TGTGCCAGCAGCTTAGGACACCTGACAGGTCCCATGAACACTGAAGCTTTCTTT.

This rearrangement joins TRBV5-1 to TRBJ1-3; D possibly corresponds to TRBD1 (5 bases). V dropped 4 bases and J dropped 0 bases, with 8 bases sitting between them. The germline gives CDR1 SGHRS, CDR2 YFSETQ. The CDR3 covers 14 residues. The CDR3 sequence is CASSPGFSGNTIYF. In DNA form, the CDR3 reads TGCGCCAGCAGCCCAGGGTTCTCTGGAAACACCATATATTTT.

This chain joins TRBV6-5 and TRBJ2-7; 9 nucleotides line up with TRBD2. Trimming cost V 7 bases and J 5 bases; bases outside gene matches: 9. There are 14 residues in the CDR3. In germline, CDR1 is MNHEY, CDR2 SVGAGI. This CDR3 reads CASKKPSGGNEQYF. DNA for the CDR3: TGTGCCAGCAAGAAGCCCAGCGGGGGGAACGAGCAGTACTTC.

The chain has TRBV2 and TRBJ1-4; a weak D match, TRBD1 (6 bases). In germline, CDR1 is SNHLY, CDR2 FYNNEI. The V end lost 6 bases, the J end lost 4 bases, and 21 bases lay between the germline ends. This CDR3 has 17 residues. The CDR3 sequence: CASRGASSVRDNEKLFF. CDR3 DNA sequence: TGTGCCAGCAGGGGGGCCAGTTCGGTCCGGGATAATGAAAAACTGTTTTTT. Together with reference TRBV2 and TRBJ1-4, the CDR3 gives the full variable domain: EPEVTQTPSHQVTQMGQEVILRCVPISNHLYFYWYRQILGQKVEFLVSFYNNEISEKSEIFDDQFSVERPDGSNFTLKIRSTKLEDSAMYFCASRGASSVRDNEKLFFGSGTQLSVL.

The chain recombines TRBV5-1 with TRBJ2-7; no definite D call. The CDR3 extends over 12 amino acids. The V and J ends lost 4 bases and 4 bases respectively, with 9 bases between them. From germline, CDR1 is SGHRS and CDR2 YFSETQ. The chain's CDR3 is CASSGRLYEQYF. The DNA for the CDR3 is TGCGCCAGCAGCGGCCGACTGTACGAGCAGTACTTC.

This clone was counted between two and nine times. CDR3 amino acids: CAWARSRDNYEQYF. The CDR3 nucleotides are TGTGCCTGGGCAAGGAGCAGGGATAACTACGAGCAGTACTTC. The rearrangement uses TRBV30 and TRBJ2-7; tentatively, D is TRBD1 (5 bases). The CDR3 is made up of 14 amino acids. CDR1 and CDR2 (germline): GTSNPN, SVGIG (reference sequence). Trimming shortened V by 5 bases and J by 3 bases, and 17 bases separated the two germline ends. Filled out from reference TRBV30 and TRBJ2-7, the complete variable domain reads SQTIHQWPATLVQPVGSPLSLECTVEGTSNPNLYWYRQAAGRGLQLLFYSVGIGQISSEVPQNLSASRPQDRQFILSSKKLLLSDSGFYLCAWARSRDNYEQYFGPGTRLTVT.

The chain carries TRBV7-2 and TRBJ1-2; no clear D gene. V was trimmed by 3 bases and J by 2 bases, leaving 13 bases between them. The CDR3 has 15 residues. CDR1 is SGHTA, CDR2 FQGNSA, per germline. The CDR3 DNA is TGTGCCAGCAGCTTGAATTGGGCAACCAACTATGGCTACACCTTC. This gives the protein CASSLNWATNYGYTF. The whole variable domain, remainder taken from reference TRBV7-2 and TRBJ1-2, is GAGVSQSPSNKVTEKGKDVELRCDPISGHTALYWYRQSLGQGLEFLIYFQGNSAPDKSGLPSDRFSAERTGGSVSTLTIQRTQQEDSAVYLCASSLNWATNYGYTFGSGTRLTVV.

The chain employs TRBV2 and TRBJ1-6, with 8 bases that match TRBD1. V shed 3 bases and J 9 bases; nucleotides not matched to a gene: 4. Germline V CDR1 and CDR2: SNHLY, FYNNEI. The CDR3 has 14 amino acids. The CDR3 loop reads CASSDRTGSSPLHF. CDR3 sequence (DNA): TGTGCCAGCAGTGATAGGACAGGGAGTTCACCCCTCCACTTT.

The chain employs TRBV11-1 and TRBJ2-3, with D tentatively TRBD2 (6 bases). The length of the CDR3 is 13 residues. Germline V lookup: CDR1 SGHAT, CDR2 FQDESV (reference sequence). Trimming took off 1 base at V and 11 bases at J, with 13 bases between the two ends. The CDR3 is CASSLGGAGGQYF. The CDR3 DNA reads TGTGCCAGCAGCTTAGGCGGGGCCGGAGGGCAGTATTTT. The whole variable domain, filled in from reference TRBV11-1 and TRBJ2-3, reads EAEVAQSPRYKITEKSQAVAFWCDPISGHATLYWYRQILGQGPELLVQFQDESVVDDSQLPKDRFSAERLKGVDSTLKIQPAELGDSAMYLCASSLGGAGGQYFGPGTRLTVL.

The chain recombines TRBV2 with TRBJ2-3; unclear D gene. The ends were cut back, 5 bases at V and 8 bases at J, with 11 bases in the middle. Germline V gives CDR1 SNHLY, CDR2 FYNNEI. The CDR3 totals 12 residues. Here the CDR3 reads CASSRARGTQYF. The CDR3 DNA reads TGTGCCAGCAGTCGTGCGCGAGGTACGCAGTATTTT.